The sequence of this T cell receptor beta chain was determined in a study of blood T cell repertoires in COVID-19. About the research overall: The United States, Italy and Spain supplied acute and convalescent COVID-19 samples. T cells, B-cell-depleted T cells, or PBMCs supplied cDNA or gDNA.

J lost 2 bases, V lost 3 bases, and 12 bases had no gene match. The CDR3 totals 18 residues. Germline V CDR1 and CDR2: LNHDA, SQIVND (reference sequence). Study processing details: Amplification with reference gene primers provided the estimates of nucleated cell counts. The data were produced by immunoSEQ multiplex PCR, yet TCRdb's version contains in-frame clones alone and is incomplete. Clone size and V and J calls were adopted from that table, with D and trimming inferred from the DNA. The table includes approximately 51,000 clones, around 90% detected once. The TCR was taken from a man between 65 and 79 years old with active COVID-19. The chain is built from TRBV19 and TRBJ1-5; 8 bases agree with TRBD1. The sample taken for sequencing was peripheral blood. CDR3 bases: TGTGCCAGTAGTATTCCAGGGGGCAGTTCTTACGGCAATCAGCCCCAGCATTTT. Its translation: CASSIPGGSSYGNQPQHF. The whole variable domain, filled in from reference TRBV19 and TRBJ1-5, reads DGGITQSPKYLFRKEGQNVTLSCEQNLNHDAMYWYRQDPGQGLRLIYYSQIVNDFQKGDIAEGYSVSREKKESFPLTVTSAQKNPTAFYLCASSIPGGSSYGNQPQHFGDGTRLSIL.